The source of this TCR beta chain is a study of immune characterization of retroperitoneal liposarcoma. CDR1 and CDR2 (germline): MRHNA, SNTAGT. V lost 3 bases to trimming and J lost 4 bases, with 17 bases between them. The CDR3 is made up of 16 amino acids. MiXCR, applied by TCRdb to the PCR reads, yields one record per CDR3 protein. The table includes 12,000 or so distinct CDR3 sequences, roughly 28% detected once. The clonotype comes from a female donor with retroperitoneal liposarcoma. The chain employs TRBV6-4 and TRBJ2-3; perhaps TRBD2 as D (5 bases). The sample consisted of tumor tissue. The CDR3, as DNA: TGTGCCAGCAGTGAAGGAAAAGGGAGTGGCGCAGATACGCAGTATTTT. Protein: CASSEGKGSGADTQYF.